The 15 T cell receptor beta chains below all came from one sample that was sequenced in a study of cytomegalovirus exposure and HLA in healthy donors. Primers for the PCR totalled 60 Vbeta and 13 Jbeta. Clones were sequenced by immunoSEQ multiplex PCR, and TCRdb holds only the in-frame ones, with some missing. The sample lists approximately 140,000 clones, around 80% seen once, with approximately 1.8% in the top ten. Sequenced sample: PBMCs. Receptors originate from a woman between 40 and 55 years old in good health and CMV-seronegative.

CDR3 nucleotides: TGTGCCAGCATTAAGGGGGACAATGAGCAGTTCTTC. This gives the protein CASIKGDNEQFF. The chain carries TRBV6-1 and TRBJ2-1, with D perhaps matching TRBD1 (6 bases). V was shortened by 7 bases and J by 5 bases, with 9 bases between the two germline ends. CDR1 and CDR2 (germline): MNHNS, SASEGT. The CDR3 loop spans 12 amino acids.

The V gene is TRBV30, the J gene TRBJ2-1; no clear D. Germline lookup yields CDR1 GTSNPN and CDR2 SVGIG (reference sequence). This CDR3 comprises 14 residues. The V gene lost 0 bases and the J gene lost 7 bases, with 13 bases spanning the gap. This chain's CDR3 is CAWSVLSRKNEQFF. The CDR3 coding sequence is TGTGCCTGGAGTGTACTGTCCCGAAAGAATGAGCAGTTCTTC. Based on the CDR3 plus reference TRBV30 and TRBJ2-1, the full variable domain is SQTIHQWPATLVQPVGSPLSLECTVEGTSNPNLYWYRQAAGRGLQLLFYSVGIGQISSEVPQNLSASRPQDRQFILSSKKLLLSDSGFYLCAWSVLSRKNEQFFGPGTRLTVL.

The chain employs TRBV28 and TRBJ2-1; 11 bases align to TRBD1. The CDR3 has 21 residues. V was pared by 7 bases and J by 0 bases, with 20 bases of the junction left unmatched. Looked up from germline, CDR1 is MDHEN and CDR2 is SYDVKM. The CDR3 DNA reads as TGTGCCAGCACCCCCCTTTGGGGACAGGGGGGTCTTAGGTCCTCCTACAATGAGCAGTTCTTC. Translating it yields CASTPLWGQGGLRSSYNEQFF. Supplemented by reference TRBV28 and TRBJ2-1, the full variable domain reads DVKVTQSSRYLVKRTGEKVFLECVQDMDHENMFWYRQDPGLGLRLIYFSYDVKMKEKGDIPEGYSVSREKKERFSLILESASTNQTSMYLCASTPLWGQGGLRSSYNEQFFGPGTRLTVL.

The chain joins TRBV19 to TRBJ1-1, with 7 bases fitting TRBD1. The germline CDR1 and CDR2 sequences are LNHDA and SQIVND (reference sequence). The trim removed 5 bases at V and 4 bases at J, leaving 7 bases unmatched. The CDR3 consists of 14 residues. CDR3 nucleotide sequence: TGTGCCAGTAGTGTGGGACAGCCCGGCACTGAAGCTTTCTTT. Its protein product is CASSVGQPGTEAFF.

This clone has more than one count but fewer than ten. The chain links TRBV5-4 to TRBJ2-7; TRBD1 aligns across 11 bases. The V gene end was trimmed by 0 bases and the J gene end by 3 bases; junction bases not matched to a gene: 2. The V gene's germline CDR1 is SGHNT and CDR2 YYREEE (reference sequence). The length of the CDR3 is 15 residues. CDR3 residues: CASSLGGTGGYEQYF. The CDR3 bases are TGTGCCAGCAGCTTGGGCGGGACAGGGGGCTACGAGCAGTACTTC.

V usage is TRBV25-1 and J usage is TRBJ2-5; 11 bases are a match to TRBD2. CDR3 length: 13 amino acids. Germline V gene data show CDR1 as MGHDK and CDR2 as SYGVNS. With 4 bases clipped from V and 5 bases from J, the junction kept 0 bases outside the gene matches. The CDR3 sequence: CASSGLAGETQYF. The CDR3 coding sequence is TGTGCCAGCAGTGGACTAGCGGGGGAGACCCAGTACTTC.

The DNA of the CDR3 is TGTGCCAGTAGTCCGACCTCCGGGACAGGGAAACAGCCCCAGCATTTT. Its translation: CASSPTSGTGKQPQHF. The chain employs TRBV19 and TRBJ1-5; TRBD1 matches 9 bases. With 5 bases clipped from V and 7 bases from J, the junction kept 12 bases outside the gene matches. The CDR3 consists of 16 residues. Germline V gene data show CDR1 as LNHDA and CDR2 as SQIVND (reference sequence). Complete variable domain (other parts from reference TRBV19 and TRBJ1-5): DGGITQSPKYLFRKEGQNVTLSCEQNLNHDAMYWYRQDPGQGLRLIYYSQIVNDFQKGDIAEGYSVSREKKESFPLTVTSAQKNPTAFYLCASSPTSGTGKQPQHFGDGTRLSIL.

V usage is TRBV5-1 and J usage is TRBJ2-1; 7 nucleotides agree with TRBD2. Germline lookup yields CDR1 SGHRS and CDR2 YFSETQ. V lost 0 bases and J lost 9; bases outside the gene matches: 6. This CDR3 has 14 amino acids. CDR3 DNA sequence: TGCGCCAGCAGCTTGGTAGGACTAGAGGTTGAGCAGTTCTTC. Its translation is CASSLVGLEVEQFF.

The V gene is TRBV19, the J gene TRBJ2-1; possible D gene TRBD2, 5 bases. Trimming shortened V by 3 bases and J by 0 bases, and 9 bases separated the two germline ends. Germline-derived CDR1 and CDR2 are LNHDA and SQIVND (reference sequence). The CDR3 runs 15 residues. As DNA, the CDR3 is TGTGCCAGTAGTATCATGGCGGGCTCCTACAATGAGCAGTTCTTC. It yields the protein CASSIMAGSYNEQFF.

This sequence joins TRBV27 and TRBJ1-2; a possible D gene is TRBD1 (5 bases). The CDR3 sequence is 12 residues long. The germline V and J ends were trimmed by 8 bases and 5 bases, with 12 bases remaining between them. Germline V gene lookup returns CDR1 MNHEY and CDR2 SMNVEV (reference sequence). The CDR3 region is CASYQGRYGYTF. CDR3 sequence (DNA): TGTGCCAGCTACCAGGGAAGGTATGGCTACACCTTC.

V gene TRBV29-1 combines with J gene TRBJ1-3; D is undetermined. Trimming left V 5 bases short and J 0 bases short, with 8 bases between. The germline gives CDR1 SQVTM, CDR2 ANQGSEA. This CDR3 has 13 amino acids. CDR3 region: CSVWRDSGNTIYF. DNA of the CDR3: TGCAGCGTTTGGAGGGACTCTGGAAACACCATATATTTT.

In this sample, this clone turned up once. The chain is built from TRBV18 and TRBJ2-3, with D maybe TRBD2 (5 bases). The V end was cut by 6 bases, the J end by 4 bases, with 20 bases between. This CDR3 is 16 amino acids long. Germline V gene sequence: CDR1 KGHSH, CDR2 LQKENI. The CDR3 DNA follows: TGTGCCAGCTCCCACCGTCTGACTATGGGTCCAGATACGCAGTATTTT. This encodes CASSHRLTMGPDTQYF.

Remarks on this clone: An end of the junction differs from the germline gene, which may be a read error. The chain joins TRBV7-6 to TRBJ1-5; 8 bases are shared with TRBD1. The length of the CDR3 is 12 residues. Germline CDR1 is SGHVS and CDR2 is FNYEAQ. CDR3 nucleotide sequence: TGTGCCAGTGGACAGGGCAATCGGCCCCAGCATTTT. This sequence encodes CASGQGNRPQHF.

This chain uses TRBV9 with TRBJ1-3; 7 bases agree with TRBD1. Germline V gives CDR1 SGDLS, CDR2 YYNGEE. J lost 3 bases, V lost 3 bases, and 9 bases had no gene match. This CDR3 is built from 16 residues. The CDR3 coding sequence is TGTGCCAGCAGCGAGGGACAGAGCGCCATTGGAAACACCATATATTTT. Protein product: CASSEGQSAIGNTIYF. Supplemented by reference TRBV9 and TRBJ1-3, the full variable domain reads DSGVTQTPKHLITATGQRVTLRCSPRSGDLSVYWYQQSLDQGLQFLIQYYNGEERAKGNILERFSAQQFPDLHSELNLSSLELGDSALYFCASSEGQSAIGNTIYFGEGSWLTVV.

J is TRBJ1-1 and V is TRBV5-1, with D tentatively TRBD1 (5 bases). This CDR3 has 15 residues. Trimming took 0 bases from V and 4 from J, leaving 13 bases between them. From germline, CDR1 is SGHRS and CDR2 YFSETQ. The CDR3 sequence: CASSLDGRVFTEAFF. The CDR3 nucleotides are TGCGCCAGCAGCTTGGACGGCAGGGTTTTCACTGAAGCTTTCTTT.